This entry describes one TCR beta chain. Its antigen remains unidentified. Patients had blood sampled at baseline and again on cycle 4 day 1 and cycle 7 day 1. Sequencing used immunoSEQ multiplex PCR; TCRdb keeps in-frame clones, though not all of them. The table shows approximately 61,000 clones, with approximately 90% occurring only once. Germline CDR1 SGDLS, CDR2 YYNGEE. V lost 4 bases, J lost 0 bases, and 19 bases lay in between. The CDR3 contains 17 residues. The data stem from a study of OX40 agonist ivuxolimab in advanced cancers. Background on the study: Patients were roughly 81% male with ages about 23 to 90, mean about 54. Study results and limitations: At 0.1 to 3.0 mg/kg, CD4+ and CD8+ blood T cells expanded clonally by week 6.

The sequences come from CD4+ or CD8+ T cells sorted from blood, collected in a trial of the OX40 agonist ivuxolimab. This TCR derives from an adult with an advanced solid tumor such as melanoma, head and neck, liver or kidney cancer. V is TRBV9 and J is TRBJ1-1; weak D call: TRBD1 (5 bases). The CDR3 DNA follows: TGTGCCAGCAGCCGGGGGGGAAACGGGATAATGAACACTGAAGCTTTCTTT. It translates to CASSRGGNGIMNTEAFF.